Listed below are T cell receptor beta chains from one sample, sequenced in a study of PD-1 blockade in mismatch repair-deficient tumors. Produced via immunoSEQ multiplex PCR; TCRdb's table is partial and in-frame only. The sample includes some 100,000 clones, over 65% seen only once; the top ten take around 6.5%. The source material was peripheral blood, sampled approximately 36 weeks after starting pembrolizumab. Receptors were obtained from an adult with mismatch repair-deficient cancer. Each CDR3 is given with its conserved first and last residue. D genes are given only for firm matches.

>TRBD1|TRBV2
CASSEASSFQGAQGYTF
>TRBD1|TRBV19
CASSYRGITEAFF
>NA|TRBV11-2
CASSLDGTDTQYF
>NA|TRBV19
CASRSSAGHNEQYF
>NA|TRBV6-6
CASSYPANYGYTF
>NA|TRBV7-9
CASSQDGYEQYF
>NA|TRBV29-1
CSVVGAQNTEAFF
>NA|TRBV4-1
CASSQDTFPYWEQYF
>NA|TRBV19
CASSMERRAYYGYTF
>TRBD1|TRBV9
CASSAGTGLREPQHF
>TRBD2|TRBV7-8
CASSLGSGGRAPGNEQFF